The rows below give T cell receptor beta chains drawn from one sample of a study of blood T cell repertoires in COVID-19. The repertoire was sequenced with immunoSEQ multiplex PCR; TCRdb's copy has only in-frame clones and lacks some. Among roughly 240,000 clones listed, approximately 85% were seen once. Sample: PBMCs or T cells enriched from blood (not recorded which). Every receptor here comes from a woman aged 50 to 65 with acute COVID-19. CDR3s include the opening cysteine and the closing phenylalanine or tryptophan. Each record gives: J gene, V gene, clone size, D gene, CDR3 DNA, CDR3 protein. The D gene is left open where the match is weak. Clone sizes are given selectively: once, few, many, or a class where the clone is expanded.

TRBJ1-1,TRBV2,.,.,TGTGCCAGCACTGAGGGGTGGGGGGACACTGAAGCTTTCTTT,CASTEGWGDTEAFF
TRBJ1-1,TRBV24-1,once,.,TGTGCCACCAGTGATTTGACCGACAGGTTGGCTGCTTTCTTT,CATSDLTDRLAAFF
TRBJ2-5,TRBV27,.,TRBD1,TGTGCCAGCAGTACCGGACAGGGCTGGGAGACCCAGTACTTC,CASSTGQGWETQYF
TRBJ1-2,TRBV7-2,.,.,TGTGCCAGCAGCCCCCGGAAGGAACTATCGGGAGGCTACACCTTC,CASSPRKELSGGYTF
TRBJ1-5,TRBV12-5,few,.,TGTGCTAGTGGTTTAATGTTCTCTCAGGTTAATCAGCCCCAGCATTTT,CASGLMFSQVNQPQHF
TRBJ2-1,TRBV9,.,.,TGTGCCAGCAGCGTAGACGGCAATGAGCAGTTCTTC,CASSVDGNEQFF
TRBJ1-1,TRBV6-7,many,TRBD1,TGTGCCAGCAGTCAGCGGACAGGGCAGGACACTGAAGCTTTCTTT,CASSQRTGQDTEAFF
TRBJ1-6,TRBV4-3,.,.,TGCGCCAGCAGCCCTGGCAGGGGAGATTCACCCCTCCACTTT,CASSPGRGDSPLHF
TRBJ1-1,TRBV30,.,.,TGTGCCTGGACCCTGGAGCCCCCGGAGGGTTACACTGAAGCTTTCTTT,CAWTLEPPEGYTEAFF
TRBJ1-4,TRBV5-4,once,.,TGTGCCAGCAGCTTAGGGGGGGCTAATGAAAAACTGTTTTTT,CASSLGGANEKLFF
TRBJ1-2,TRBV2,.,TRBD1,TGTGCCAGCAGTGTATCGGACAGGGGTCTCCTAAGTTATGGCTACACCTTC,CASSVSDRGLLSYGYTF
TRBJ1-1,TRBV19,.,.,TGTGCCAGTAGTCTACAATCCGGGACAACCCTTGAAGCTTTCTTT,CASSLQSGTTLEAFF
TRBJ2-2,TRBV19,.,TRBD2,TGTGCCAGTAGTATACGGGGGGTGGACACCGGGGAGCTGTTTTTT,CASSIRGVDTGELFF
TRBJ1-3,TRBV12-5,.,.,TGTGCTAGTGGAGGACAGTCTGGAAACACCATATATTTT,CASGGQSGNTIYF
TRBJ1-2,TRBV19,.,TRBD1,TGTGCCAGTACCCCGACAGGGAACGCTAACTATGGCTACACCTTC,CASTPTGNANYGYTF
TRBJ1-2,TRBV19,.,.,TGTGCCAGTAGTATTTCGCCGGCAGGGAAGGCTGGCTACACCTTC,CASSISPAGKAGYTF
TRBJ2-3,TRBV27,.,.,TGTGCCAGCAGTGTCGGGTGGGAGGCAGATACGCAGTATTTT,CASSVGWEADTQYF
TRBJ1-4,TRBV18,.,TRBD1,TGTGCCAGCTCACCCCCGGGACAGGGGGCGGAAAAACTGTTTTTT,CASSPPGQGAEKLFF
TRBJ1-1,TRBV7-9,once,TRBD1,TGTGCCAGCAGTCCTCCCGGGACAGGGGAGTTCGAAGCTTTCTTT,CASSPPGTGEFEAFF
TRBJ2-1,TRBV9,.,.,TGTGCCAGCAGCGTAGCTTTAACTACCGTCTACAATGAGCAGTTCTTC,CASSVALTTVYNEQFF
TRBJ1-2,TRBV19,.,TRBD1,TGTGCCAGTAGTGCGACAGGGAACTATGGCTACACCTTC,CASSATGNYGYTF
TRBJ1-5,TRBV5-5,.,TRBD1,TGTGCCAGCAGCTACAGGGGGTCCAATCAGCCCCAGCATTTT,CASSYRGSNQPQHF
TRBJ2-2,TRBV19,.,TRBD1,TGTGCCAGTAGTATGGAACAGGGGAGGAACACCGGGGAGCTGTTTTTT,CASSMEQGRNTGELFF
TRBJ1-1,TRBV7-9,.,.,TGTGCCAGCAGCTCCCCGAGGGCAGGGGCGAACACTGAAGCTTTCTTT,CASSSPRAGANTEAFF
TRBJ2-3,TRBV13,.,TRBD1,TGTGCCAGCAGCAGAGGGGACAGCGCCAGGGCGGATACGCAGTATTTT,CASSRGDSARADTQYF
TRBJ1-5,TRBV27,once,.,TGTGCCAGCAGTCCCCCCGGCAATCAGCCCCAGCATTTT,CASSPPGNQPQHF
TRBJ2-1,TRBV7-2,once,.,TGTGCCAGCAGCTTAGCCCGTTACAATGAGCAGTTCTTC,CASSLARYNEQFF
TRBJ2-1,TRBV12-3/TRBV12-4,.,.,TGTGCCAGCAGTTTTACCGAGTCAGGGGAGCAGTTCTTC,CASSFTESGEQFF
TRBJ2-1,TRBV7-2,.,TRBD2,TGTGCCAGCAGCTTAGTAGGCGGGGGCTACAATGAGCAGTTCTTC,CASSLVGGGYNEQFF
TRBJ1-1,TRBV7-2,.,TRBD1,TGTGCCAGCAGCCTCGGGACAGGGGGGAACACTGAAGCTTTCTTT,CASSLGTGGNTEAFF
TRBJ2-5,TRBV5-4,.,TRBD2,TGTGCCAGCAGCTTGGGGCGGGGGGGAGAGACCCAGTACTTC,CASSLGRGGETQYF
TRBJ2-7,TRBV29-1,.,TRBD1,TGCAGCGTTTCTAATGCACAGGGGGCGAGAGAGCAGTACTTC,CSVSNAQGAREQYF
TRBJ1-1,TRBV5-1,.,.,TGCGCCAGCAGCTTGTATGAGGGAGGGAACACTGAAGCTTTCTTT,CASSLYEGGNTEAFF
TRBJ1-1,TRBV27,.,.,TGTGCCAGCAGTAAACAGGGTCCCGGCACTGAAGCTTTCTTT,CASSKQGPGTEAFF
TRBJ2-7,TRBV28,.,TRBD1,TGTGCCAGCAGTTTTGAGCAGGGGGCCTGGCAGTACTTC,CASSFEQGAWQYF
TRBJ1-1,TRBV5-5,.,TRBD1,TGTGCCAGCAGCCCGACAGGGCTGAACACTGAAGCTTTCTTT,CASSPTGLNTEAFF
TRBJ2-7,TRBV27,.,TRBD1,TGTGCCAGCAGGGTGACAGGGGTTCTTCCCGAGCAGTACTTC,CASRVTGVLPEQYF
TRBJ1-2,TRBV3-1/TRBV3-2,.,TRBD1,TGTGCCAGCAGCCAAGAAGGGGGCCTAATCTATGGCTACACCTTC,CASSQEGGLIYGYTF
TRBJ1-2,TRBV30,.,.,TGTGCCTGGAATGGGGGAGGGAATGGCTACACCTTC,CAWNGGGNGYTF
TRBJ2-2,TRBV5-8,.,.,TGTGCCAGCAGCTTGAGTGTGAGGAACACCGGGGAGCTGTTTTTT,CASSLSVRNTGELFF
TRBJ1-1,TRBV10-3,.,TRBD1,TGTGCCATCAGTACCGCTACAGGGGGCCTCAGGGACACTGAAGCTTTCTTT,CAISTATGGLRDTEAFF
TRBJ1-2,TRBV12-3/TRBV12-4,.,.,TGTGCCAGCAGTTTAGACAGGAGTGGCTACACCTTC,CASSLDRSGYTF
TRBJ1-2,TRBV10-1,.,.,TGCGCCAGCAAGGCAGGCCTCTATGGCTACACCTTC,CASKAGLYGYTF
TRBJ1-2,TRBV11-2,.,.,TGTGCCAGCAGCCTAGGACTGTCCCCCAACTATGGCTACACCTTC,CASSLGLSPNYGYTF
TRBJ1-2,TRBV12-5,once,.,TGTGCTAGTGGTTTGGACCCCGAGAGCAGGGCTGATGGCTACACCTTC,CASGLDPESRADGYTF
TRBJ1-2,TRBV7-2,.,TRBD1,TGTGCCAGCAGCCCGACCCAGGGGGAACGGGGCTACACCTTC,CASSPTQGERGYTF
TRBJ1-1,TRBV12-3/TRBV12-4,.,.,TGTGCCAGCAGTAATGACGACAGGAAAGCTTTCTTT,CASSNDDRKAFF
TRBJ2-5,TRBV6-1,.,TRBD2,TGTGCCAGCAGTGTCGGGACTAGCGGGGGACAGGAGACGGAGACCCAGTACTTC,CASSVGTSGGQETETQYF
TRBJ1-2,TRBV5-1,.,TRBD1,TGCGCCAGCAGCGGGGGACAGTACTATGGCTACACCTTC,CASSGGQYYGYTF
TRBJ2-4,TRBV5-1,.,.,TGCGCCAGCAGCCCATTACCTGGGGAGGCCAAAAACATTCAGTACTTC,CASSPLPGEAKNIQYF
TRBJ2-3,TRBV7-6,.,TRBD1,TGTGCCAGCAGCCCCGGACGGGGACAGGGTGATACGCAGTATTTT,CASSPGRGQGDTQYF
TRBJ1-1,TRBV20-1,.,.,TGCAGTGCTAGTCACCTACCGGGGAATGGGAACACTGAAGCTTTCTTT,CSASHLPGNGNTEAFF
TRBJ1-1,TRBV4-1,.,TRBD1,TGCGCCAGCAGCCAAGCCGGACAGGGAGAGAGGAGAGCTTTCTTT,CASSQAGQGERRAFF
TRBJ2-7,TRBV5-1,.,TRBD1,TGCGCCAGCAGCACCCAACAGGGGGGTAATTACGAGCAGTACTTC,CASSTQQGGNYEQYF